Sequencing of this T cell receptor (beta chain) was carried out in a study of blood T cell repertoires in COVID-19. Study information: Samples representing acute and convalescent COVID-19 were sourced from the United States, Italy and Spain. T cells, B-cell-depleted T cells, or PBMCs provided the cDNA or gDNA that served as material.

Enrollment of patients from Seattle took place during active infection, with longitudinal follow-up. This table comes from immunoSEQ multiplex PCR, and its TCRdb copy is limited to in-frame clones, with some not included. The data contain under 100,000 clones, around 78% of them seen just once; the ten biggest clones take up just over 35%. In germline, CDR1 is SGHDN, CDR2 FVKESK. The CDR3 is 13 residues long. The germline V and J ends were trimmed by 0 bases and 4 bases, with 6 bases remaining between them. The sample taken for sequencing was peripheral blood. The chain recombines TRBV14 with TRBJ1-1; D uncertain. The sequence came from a man aged 55 to 70 with COVID-19, enrolled during active disease. This CDR3 reads CASSQDLLTEAFF. The CDR3 DNA sequence: TGTGCCAGCAGCCAAGATTTACTCACTGAAGCTTTCTTT.